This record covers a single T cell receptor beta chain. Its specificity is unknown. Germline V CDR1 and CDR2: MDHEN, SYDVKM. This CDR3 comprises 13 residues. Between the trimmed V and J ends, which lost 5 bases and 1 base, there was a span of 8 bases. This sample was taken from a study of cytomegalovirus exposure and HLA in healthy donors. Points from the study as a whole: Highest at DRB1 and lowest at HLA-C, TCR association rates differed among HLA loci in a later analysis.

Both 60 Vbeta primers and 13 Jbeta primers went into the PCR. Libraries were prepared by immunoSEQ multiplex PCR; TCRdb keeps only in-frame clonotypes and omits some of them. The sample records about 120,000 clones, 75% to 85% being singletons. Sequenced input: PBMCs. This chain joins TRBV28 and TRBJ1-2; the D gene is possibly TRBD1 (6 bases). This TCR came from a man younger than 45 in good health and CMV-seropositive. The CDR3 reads CASSNRVNYGYTF. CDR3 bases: TGTGCCAGCAGTAACAGGGTTAACTATGGCTACACCTTC.